This entry concerns a single T cell receptor (beta chain). Its cognate antigen is unknown. With 60 Vbeta and 13 Jbeta primers, the PCR was carried out. Using immunoSEQ multiplex PCR, the repertoire was profiled, and TCRdb retains in-frame clones only, with some absent. The sample has under 200,000 clones, 73% seen once. The sample belongs to a study of cytomegalovirus exposure and HLA in healthy donors. About the study: Earlier findings included roughly 120 million unique TCR beta sequences obtained from about 170 million T cells.

Per the germline V gene, CDR1 is KGHSH and CDR2 is LQKENI. V was pared by 8 bases and J by 8 bases, with 7 bases of the junction left unmatched. This CDR3 contains 13 residues. General study results and limits: The classifier reportedly diagnosed cytomegalovirus status with high sensitivity and specificity. There were some V segments, including TRBV6-2 and TRBV6-3, excluded as indistinguishable. Approximately 18,000 TCR beta sequences were associated with HLA alleles at 0.05 false discovery rate in a later analysis.

This sequence joins TRBV18 and TRBJ1-4, with 8 bases identical to TRBD1. The clonotype comes from a young woman in good health and CMV-seropositive. Input material: PBMCs. CDR3 sequence (DNA): TGTGCCAGCGAGCAGGGGGCGGACGAAAAACTGTTTTTT. Its translation: CASEQGADEKLFF.